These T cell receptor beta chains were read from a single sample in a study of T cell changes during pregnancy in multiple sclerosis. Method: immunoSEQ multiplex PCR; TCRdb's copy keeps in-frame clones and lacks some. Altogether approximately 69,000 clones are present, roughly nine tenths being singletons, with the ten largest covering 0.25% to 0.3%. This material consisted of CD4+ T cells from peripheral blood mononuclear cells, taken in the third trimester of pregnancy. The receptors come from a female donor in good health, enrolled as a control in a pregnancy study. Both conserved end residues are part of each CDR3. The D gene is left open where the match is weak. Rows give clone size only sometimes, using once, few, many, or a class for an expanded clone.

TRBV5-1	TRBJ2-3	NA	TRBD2	CASSSPGLAGTDTQYF	TGCGCCAGCAGCTCACCGGGACTAGCGGGCACAGATACGCAGTATTTT
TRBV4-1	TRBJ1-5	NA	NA	CASSPYLNAANQPQHF	TGCGCCAGCAGCCCCTATTTAAACGCGGCCAATCAGCCCCAGCATTTT
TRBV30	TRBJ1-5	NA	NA	CAWSRAENGPQHF	TGTGCCTGGAGTCGAGCGGAAAACGGGCCCCAGCATTTT
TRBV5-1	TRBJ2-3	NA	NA	CASSYLAGTPSGTDTQYF	TGCGCCAGCAGCTACCTAGCCGGCACACCCAGCGGCACAGATACGCAGTATTTT
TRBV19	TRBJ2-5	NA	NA	CASSYTGAGYGETQYF	TGTGCCAGTAGTTACACGGGCGCGGGGTATGGAGAGACCCAGTACTTC
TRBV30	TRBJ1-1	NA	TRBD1	CAWGRQGNTEAFF	TGTGCCTGGGGACGACAGGGGAACACTGAAGCTTTCTTT
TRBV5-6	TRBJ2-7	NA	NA	CASTRRGNLYEQYF	TGTGCCAGCACCCGCAGAGGGAACCTCTACGAGCAGTACTTC
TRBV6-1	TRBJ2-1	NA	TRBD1	CASTRQGINYNEQFF	TGTGCCAGCACTCGACAGGGCATTAATTACAATGAGCAGTTCTTC
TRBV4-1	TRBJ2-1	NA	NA	CASSQTQSSYNEQFF	TGCGCCAGCAGCCAAACACAGAGCTCCTACAATGAGCAGTTCTTC
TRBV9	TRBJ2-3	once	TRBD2	CASSVALPAGGRDTQYF	TGTGCCAGCAGCGTAGCCCTCCCAGCGGGGGGGCGAGATACGCAGTATTTT
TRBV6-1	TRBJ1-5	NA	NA	CASSYTGKDQPQHF	TGTGCCAGCAGTTATACAGGGAAGGATCAGCCCCAGCATTTT
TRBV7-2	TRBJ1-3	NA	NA	CASSLEGSSGNTIYF	TGTGCCAGCAGCTTAGAAGGGAGCTCTGGAAACACCATATATTTT
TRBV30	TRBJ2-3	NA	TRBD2	CAWGGLAGDTDTQYF	TGTGCCTGGGGGGGACTAGCGGGGGACACAGATACGCAGTATTTT
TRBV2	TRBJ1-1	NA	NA	CASRREGGTEAFF	TGTGCCAGCAGAAGAGAGGGAGGCACTGAAGCTTTCTTT
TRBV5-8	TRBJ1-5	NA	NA	CASSSTDQPQHF	TGTGCCAGCAGCTCAACAGATCAGCCCCAGCATTTT
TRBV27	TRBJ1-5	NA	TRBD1	CASSLTGGYQPQHF	TGTGCCAGCAGTTTGACAGGGGGCTATCAGCCCCAGCATTTT
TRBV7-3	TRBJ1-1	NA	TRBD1	CASRGDRGSFTEAFF	TGTGCCAGCAGGGGGGACAGGGGGTCGTTCACTGAAGCTTTCTTT
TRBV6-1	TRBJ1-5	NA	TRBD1	CASSQGTGDRGNQPQHF	TGTGCCAGCAGTCAAGGGACAGGGGATCGGGGCAATCAGCCCCAGCATTTT
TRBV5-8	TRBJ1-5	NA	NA	CASSLERVQPQHF	TGTGCCAGCAGCTTGGAACGAGTCCAGCCCCAGCATTTT
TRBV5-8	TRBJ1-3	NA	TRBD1	CASSPRTGGSGSGNTIYF	TGTGCCAGCAGCCCGAGGACAGGGGGTTCAGGCTCTGGAAACACCATATATTTT
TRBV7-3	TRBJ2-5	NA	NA	CASSLGGGFQETQYF	TGTGCCAGCAGCTTGGGGGGGGGCTTCCAGGAGACCCAGTACTTC
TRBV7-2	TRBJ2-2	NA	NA	CASSPRRQQNTGELFF	TGTGCCAGCAGCCCACGGAGGCAACAGAACACCGGGGAGCTGTTTTTT
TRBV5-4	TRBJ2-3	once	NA	CASSLVGGSGHHTDTQYF	TGTGCCAGCAGCTTGGTCGGTGGGTCGGGACACCACACAGATACGCAGTATTTT
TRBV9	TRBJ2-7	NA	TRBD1	CASSVSGGPGYEQYF	TGTGCCAGCAGCGTATCAGGGGGACCAGGGTACGAGCAGTACTTC
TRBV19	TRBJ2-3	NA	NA	CASSIRVLPTDTQYF	TGTGCCAGTAGTATAAGAGTTCTCCCCACAGATACGCAGTATTTT
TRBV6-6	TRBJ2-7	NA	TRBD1	CASSYYRLQGTYEQYF	TGTGCCAGCAGTTACTACCGGTTACAGGGGACCTACGAGCAGTACTTC
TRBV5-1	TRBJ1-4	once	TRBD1	CASSMGTGATNEKLFF	TGCGCCAGCAGCATGGGGACAGGGGCAACTAATGAAAAACTGTTTTTT
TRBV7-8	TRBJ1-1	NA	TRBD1	CASSYIQGGTAEAFF	TGTGCCAGCAGCTATATACAGGGGGGGACCGCTGAAGCTTTCTTT
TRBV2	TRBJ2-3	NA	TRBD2	CASSLGTTTIYTDTQYF	TGTGCCAGCAGCCTCGGGACTACCACTATTTACACAGATACGCAGTATTTT
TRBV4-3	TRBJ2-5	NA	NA	CASSQSSRGETQYF	TGCGCCAGCAGCCAGTCATCGCGGGGAGAGACCCAGTACTTC
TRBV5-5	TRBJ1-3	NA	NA	CASSLTGYSGNTIYF	TGTGCCAGCAGCTTGACAGGATACTCTGGAAACACCATATATTTT
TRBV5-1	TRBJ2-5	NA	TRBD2	CASSWTSGGETQYF	TGCGCCAGCAGCTGGACTAGCGGGGGAGAGACCCAGTACTTC
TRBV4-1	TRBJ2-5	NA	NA	CASSQALTGQETQYF	TGCGCCAGCAGCCAAGCCTTGACAGGACAAGAGACCCAGTACTTC
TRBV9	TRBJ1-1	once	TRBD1	CASSSDRGLTEAFF	TGTGCCAGCAGTAGTGACAGGGGGCTTACTGAAGCTTTCTTT
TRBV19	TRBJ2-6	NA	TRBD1	CASSRGQGGGGANVLTF	TGTGCCAGTAGTCGGGGACAGGGTGGAGGTGGGGCCAACGTCCTGACTTTC
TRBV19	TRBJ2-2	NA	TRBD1	CASRNRGGRSGELFF	TGTGCCAGTAGAAACAGGGGTGGTCGTAGCGGGGAGCTGTTTTTT
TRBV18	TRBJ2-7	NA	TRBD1	CASSPGTTGGLLYEQYF	TGTGCCAGCTCACCAGGGACAACAGGGGGCCTCCTTTACGAGCAGTACTTC
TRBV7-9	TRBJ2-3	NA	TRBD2	CASIKAGDSTDTQYF	TGTGCCAGCATAAAAGCGGGGGATAGCACAGATACGCAGTATTTT
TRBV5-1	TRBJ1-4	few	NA	CASSLTISTNEKLFF	TGCGCCAGCAGCTTAACTATTTCAACTAATGAAAAACTGTTTTTT
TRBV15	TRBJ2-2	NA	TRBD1	CATSSGQGNTGELFF	TGTGCCACCAGTTCGGGACAGGGAAACACCGGGGAGCTGTTTTTT
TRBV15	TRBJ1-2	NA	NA	CATSRERDFYGYTF	TGTGCCACCAGCAGAGAGAGAGATTTTTATGGCTACACCTTC
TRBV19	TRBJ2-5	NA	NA	CASSINSGIETQYF	TGTGCCAGTAGTATAAACTCAGGGATAGAGACCCAGTACTTC
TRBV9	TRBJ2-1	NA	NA	CASSVGGGSLYNEQFF	TGTGCCAGCAGCGTAGGGGGAGGTTCTCTCTACAATGAGCAGTTCTTC
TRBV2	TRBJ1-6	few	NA	CASSGGRSNSPLHF	TGTGCCAGCAGTGGAGGCAGATCCAATTCACCCCTCCACTTT
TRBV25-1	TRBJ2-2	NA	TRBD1	CASSDPRTDRATGELFF	TGTGCCAGCAGTGATCCCCGAACGGACAGGGCTACCGGGGAGCTGTTTTTT
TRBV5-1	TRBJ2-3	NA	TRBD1	CASSFWGQGTDTQYF	TGCGCCAGCAGCTTTTGGGGACAGGGAACAGATACGCAGTATTTT
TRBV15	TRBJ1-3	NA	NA	CATSRVKGSGNTIYF	TGTGCCACCAGCAGAGTCAAGGGGTCTGGAAACACCATATATTTT
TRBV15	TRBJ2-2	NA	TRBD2	CATSRDVTSGRTGELFF	TGTGCCACCAGCAGAGATGTTACTAGCGGACGCACCGGGGAGCTGTTTTTT
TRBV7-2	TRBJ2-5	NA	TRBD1	CASSPSGQGARETQYF	TGTGCCAGCAGCCCATCCGGACAGGGGGCGCGTGAGACCCAGTACTTC
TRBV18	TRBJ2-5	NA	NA	CASSPTGIGLETQYF	TGTGCCAGCTCACCCACAGGGATCGGGTTGGAGACCCAGTACTTC
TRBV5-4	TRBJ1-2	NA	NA	CASSLARGGYTF	TGTGCCAGCAGCTTGGCACGCGGAGGCTACACCTTC
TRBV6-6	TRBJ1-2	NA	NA	CASSYSGGEGYTF	TGTGCCAGCAGTTACTCAGGAGGGGAAGGCTACACCTTC
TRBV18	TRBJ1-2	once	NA	CASSPLEGTYGYTF	TGTGCCAGCTCACCATTGGAGGGGACCTATGGCTACACCTTC